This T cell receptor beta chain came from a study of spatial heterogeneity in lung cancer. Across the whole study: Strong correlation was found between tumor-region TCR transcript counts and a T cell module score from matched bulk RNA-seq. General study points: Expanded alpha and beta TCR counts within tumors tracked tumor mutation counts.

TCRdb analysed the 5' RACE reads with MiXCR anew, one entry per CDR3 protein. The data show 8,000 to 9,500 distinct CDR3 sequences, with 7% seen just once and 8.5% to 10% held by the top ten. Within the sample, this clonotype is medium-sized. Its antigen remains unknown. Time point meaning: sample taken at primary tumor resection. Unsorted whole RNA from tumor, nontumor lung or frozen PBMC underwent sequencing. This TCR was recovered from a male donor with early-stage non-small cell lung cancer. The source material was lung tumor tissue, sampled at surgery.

The CDR3 loop reads CATSRVTSGAGANVLTF. In nucleotides, the CDR3 is TGTGCCACCAGCAGAGTCACGTCTGGGGCCGGGGCCAACGTCCTGACTTTC. This sequence joins TRBV15 and TRBJ2-6; TRBD1 is a possible D gene (5 bases). This CDR3 has 17 amino acids. Germline CDR1 and CDR2: LNHNV and YYDKDF (reference sequence). V shed 1 base and J shed 4 bases, with 14 bases lying between them.